The TCR beta chain described here comes from a study of T cell repertoires in cytomegalovirus infection. The wider study: Indicated by public TCR beta signatures were CMV infection and matching HLA type. Study observations and caveats: There were HLA-C-restricted CMV-specific TCR beta clonotypes dominating the ex vivo response.

Each CDR3 protein gets one entry after TCRdb re-called the reads with MiXCR. The data hold approximately 700,000 distinct CDR3 sequences, with 35% to 45% observed a single time. This clonotype has a handful of counts. Its antigen is currently unknown. Trimming cost V 4 bases and J 0 bases, with 6 bases left between them. This CDR3 is 14 amino acids long. CDR1 SNHLY and CDR2 FYNNEI come from the germline V gene. The receptor's source is a human donor in good health (CMV status not recorded). Some clones in this sample may be carry-over from other donors' samples. V usage is TRBV2 and J usage is TRBJ2-2, with D perhaps matching TRBD1 (5 bases). Sequences were obtained from PBMCs. As DNA, the CDR3 is TGTGCCAGCAGTGGACAGTCGAACACCGGGGAGCTGTTTTTT. Translation: CASSGQSNTGELFF.